What follows is one T cell receptor beta chain and its context. Its antigen is still unknown. This sample is drawn from a study of cytomegalovirus exposure and HLA in healthy donors. Study-level results: Later work found that TCR association rates differed between HLA loci; DRB1 had the most and HLA-C the fewest. Most TCR beta V segments were productive about 87% or about 30% of the time in an earlier analysis.

Deletions cut 4 bases from V and 4 bases from J, with 14 bases between. Germline lookup yields CDR1 MGHRA and CDR2 YSYEKL. The CDR3 has 15 residues. Primers included in the PCR were 60 Vbeta and 13 Jbeta primers. Method: immunoSEQ multiplex PCR; TCRdb's copy keeps in-frame clones and lacks some. The data show about 130,000 clones, around three quarters seen once. The clonotype was recovered from a young man in good health and CMV-seronegative. The sample comprised PBMCs. The chain links TRBV4-1 to TRBJ1-5; D perhaps matches TRBD1 (5 bases). The chain's CDR3 is CASSPLGQVNQPQHF. The CDR3 DNA sequence: TGCGCCAGCAGCCCCCTGGGGCAGGTAAATCAGCCCCAGCATTTT.